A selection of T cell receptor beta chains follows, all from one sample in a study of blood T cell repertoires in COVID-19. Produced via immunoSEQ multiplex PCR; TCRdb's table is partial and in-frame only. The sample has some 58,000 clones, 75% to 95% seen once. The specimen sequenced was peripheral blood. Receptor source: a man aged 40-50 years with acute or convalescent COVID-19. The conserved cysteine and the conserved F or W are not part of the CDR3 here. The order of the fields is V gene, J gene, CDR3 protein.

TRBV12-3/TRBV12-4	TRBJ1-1	ASRFLLNTEAF
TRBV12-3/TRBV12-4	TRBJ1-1	AIQGQVGTEAF
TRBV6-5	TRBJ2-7	ASSLGLLYEQY
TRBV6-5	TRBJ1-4	ASSYGAEGEKLF
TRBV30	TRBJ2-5	AWSLGLAGGGETQY
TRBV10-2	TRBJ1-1	ASSGGQGPTEAF
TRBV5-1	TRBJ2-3	ASSEGLAGGDTQY
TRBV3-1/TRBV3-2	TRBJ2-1	ASSQELRLVSNEQF
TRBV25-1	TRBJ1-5	ASSTAGQGVGGNQPQH
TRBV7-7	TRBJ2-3	ASSPGLAGAEDTQY
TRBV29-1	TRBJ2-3	SVEAPTGADTQY
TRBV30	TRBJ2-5	AWNRGSGETQY
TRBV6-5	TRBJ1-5	ASRNRGQPQH
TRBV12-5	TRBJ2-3	ASGGGPSTDTQY
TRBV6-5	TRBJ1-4	ASSGSWTNEKLF
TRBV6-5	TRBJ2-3	ASSRRTSVKRAQY
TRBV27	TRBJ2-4	ASGIYRDRGFTNIQY
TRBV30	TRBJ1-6	AWSTGTNSPLH
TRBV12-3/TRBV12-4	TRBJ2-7	ATSPGLHYEQY
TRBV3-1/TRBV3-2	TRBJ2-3	ASSQGKTSGSGTDTQY
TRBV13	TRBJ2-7	ASSLSGLRREASYEQY
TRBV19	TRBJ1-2	ASTHRGGRLSYGYT
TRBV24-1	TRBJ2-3	ATSAVNTDTQY
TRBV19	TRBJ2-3	ASSIPADTQY
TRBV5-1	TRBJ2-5	ASSVGQGYETQY
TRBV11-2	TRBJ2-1	ASSSGVVAEYNEQF
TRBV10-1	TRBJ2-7	ASPFGRVRHYEQY
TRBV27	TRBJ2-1	ASSFESGITEQF
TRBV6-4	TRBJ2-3	ASSEGRRDTDTQY
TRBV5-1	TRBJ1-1	ASSSRVGNTEAF
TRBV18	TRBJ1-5	ASSPSRGLNDQPQH
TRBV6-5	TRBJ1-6	ASSYFTTGKNSPLH
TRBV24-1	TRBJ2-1	ATSLANEQF
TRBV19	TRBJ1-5	ASSIDLGGANQPQH
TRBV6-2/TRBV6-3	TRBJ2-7	ASSYVAGGAEQY
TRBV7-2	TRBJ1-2	ASSDRAGSNYGYT
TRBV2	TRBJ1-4	ASSDAAPEKLF
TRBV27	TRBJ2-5	ATRTVVQETQY
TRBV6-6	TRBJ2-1	ASSPAGGSSYNEQF
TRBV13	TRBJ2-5	ASSLLAGNGGETQY
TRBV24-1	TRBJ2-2	ATSDDSGRPNTGELF
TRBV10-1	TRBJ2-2	ASSGRRSTGELF